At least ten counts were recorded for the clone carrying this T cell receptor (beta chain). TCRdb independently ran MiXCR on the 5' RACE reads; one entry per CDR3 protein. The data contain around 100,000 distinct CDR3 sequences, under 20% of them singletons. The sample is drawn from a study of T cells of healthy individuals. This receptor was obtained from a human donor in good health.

The CDR3 loop is CASSPRRASNSPLHF. The CDR3 DNA sequence: TGTGCCAGCAGCCCGCGTCGGGCCTCTAATTCACCCCTCCACTTT. The rearrangement uses TRBV11-2 and TRBJ1-6; D not resolved. Germline loops: CDR1 SGHAT, CDR2 FQNNGV. The CDR3 sequence is 15 residues long. V was pared by 5 bases and J by 6 bases, with 14 bases between.